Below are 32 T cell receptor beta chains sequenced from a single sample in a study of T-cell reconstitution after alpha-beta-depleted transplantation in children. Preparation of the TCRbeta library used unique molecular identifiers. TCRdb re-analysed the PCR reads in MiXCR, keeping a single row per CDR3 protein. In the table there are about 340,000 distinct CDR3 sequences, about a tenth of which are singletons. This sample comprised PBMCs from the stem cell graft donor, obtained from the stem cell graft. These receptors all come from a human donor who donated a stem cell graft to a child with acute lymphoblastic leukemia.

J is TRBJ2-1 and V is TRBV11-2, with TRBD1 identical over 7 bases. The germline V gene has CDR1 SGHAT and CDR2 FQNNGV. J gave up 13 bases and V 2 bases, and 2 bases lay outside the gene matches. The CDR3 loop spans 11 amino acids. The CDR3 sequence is CASSLRQGQFF. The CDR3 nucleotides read TGTGCCAGCAGCTTACGACAGGGACAGTTCTTC.

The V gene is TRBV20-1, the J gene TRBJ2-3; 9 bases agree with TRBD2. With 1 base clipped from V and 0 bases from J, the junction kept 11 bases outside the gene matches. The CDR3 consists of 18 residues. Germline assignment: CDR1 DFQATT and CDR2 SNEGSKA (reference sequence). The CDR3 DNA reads TGCAGTGCTAGAGGTCGGAGACTAGCGGATTTTAGCACAGATACGCAGTATTTT. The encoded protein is CSARGRRLADFSTDTQYF.

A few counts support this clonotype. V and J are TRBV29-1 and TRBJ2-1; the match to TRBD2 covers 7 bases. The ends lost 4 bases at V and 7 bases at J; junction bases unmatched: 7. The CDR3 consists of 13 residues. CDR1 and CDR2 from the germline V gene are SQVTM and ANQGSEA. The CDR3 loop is CSVAGLVVNEQFF. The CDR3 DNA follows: TGCAGCGTTGCCGGACTAGTGGTTAATGAGCAGTTCTTC.

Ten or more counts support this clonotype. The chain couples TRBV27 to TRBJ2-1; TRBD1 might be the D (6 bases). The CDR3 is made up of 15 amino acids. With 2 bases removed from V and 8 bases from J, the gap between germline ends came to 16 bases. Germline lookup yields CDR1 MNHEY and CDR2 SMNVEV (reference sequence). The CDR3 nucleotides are TGTGCCAGCAGTTTAGGGCAGGGGCTCAGGGATGAGCAGTTCTTC. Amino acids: CASSLGQGLRDEQFF.

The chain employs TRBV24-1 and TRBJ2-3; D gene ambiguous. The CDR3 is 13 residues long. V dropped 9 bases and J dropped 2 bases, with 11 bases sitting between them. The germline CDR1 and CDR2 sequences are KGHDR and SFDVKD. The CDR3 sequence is CATRGPNTDTQYF. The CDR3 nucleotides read TGTGCCACCCGAGGACCCAACACAGATACGCAGTATTTT.

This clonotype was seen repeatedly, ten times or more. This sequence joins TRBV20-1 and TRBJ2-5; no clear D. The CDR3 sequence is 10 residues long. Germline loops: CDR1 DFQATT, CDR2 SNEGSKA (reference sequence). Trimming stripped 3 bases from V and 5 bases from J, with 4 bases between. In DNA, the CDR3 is TGCAGTGCTAGCCAGGAGACCCAGTACTTC. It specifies CSASQETQYF.

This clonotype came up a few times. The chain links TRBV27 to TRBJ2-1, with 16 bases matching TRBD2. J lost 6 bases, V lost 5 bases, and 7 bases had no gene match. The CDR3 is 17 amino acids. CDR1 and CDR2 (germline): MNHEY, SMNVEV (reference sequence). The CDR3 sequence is CASSLGTSGRALNEQFF. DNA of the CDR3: TGTGCCAGCAGTCTCGGGACTAGCGGGAGGGCCCTCAATGAGCAGTTCTTC.

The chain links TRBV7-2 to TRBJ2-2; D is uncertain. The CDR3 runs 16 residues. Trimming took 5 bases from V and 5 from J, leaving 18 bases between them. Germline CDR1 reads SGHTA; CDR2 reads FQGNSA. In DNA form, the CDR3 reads TGTGCCAGCAGCCCTAGGCCTGGACCAATTACCGGGGAGCTGTTTTTT. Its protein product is CASSPRPGPITGELFF.

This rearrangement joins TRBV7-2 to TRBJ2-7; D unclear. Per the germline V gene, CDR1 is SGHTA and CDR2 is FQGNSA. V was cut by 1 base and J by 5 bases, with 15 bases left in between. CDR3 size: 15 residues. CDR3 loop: CASSLVFPPLHEQYF. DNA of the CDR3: TGTGCCAGCAGCTTAGTTTTCCCCCCTCTCCACGAGCAGTACTTC.

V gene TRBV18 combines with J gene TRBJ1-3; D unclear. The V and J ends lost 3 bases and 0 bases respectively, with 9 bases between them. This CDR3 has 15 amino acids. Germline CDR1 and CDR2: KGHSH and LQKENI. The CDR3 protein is CASSPIEGSGNTIYF. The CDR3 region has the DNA TGTGCCAGCTCACCGATAGAAGGCTCTGGAAACACCATATATTTT.

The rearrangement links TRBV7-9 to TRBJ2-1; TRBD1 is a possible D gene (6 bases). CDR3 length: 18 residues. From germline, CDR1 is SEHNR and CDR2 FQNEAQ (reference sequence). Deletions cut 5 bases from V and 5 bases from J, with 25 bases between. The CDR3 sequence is CASSTTPGYGRGDNEQFF. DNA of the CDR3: TGTGCCAGCAGCACTACCCCCGGGTATGGCAGGGGAGACAATGAGCAGTTCTTC.

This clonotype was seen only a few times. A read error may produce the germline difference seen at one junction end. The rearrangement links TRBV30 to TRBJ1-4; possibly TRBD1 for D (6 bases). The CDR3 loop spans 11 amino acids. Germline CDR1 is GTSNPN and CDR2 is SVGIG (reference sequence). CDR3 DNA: TGCGCGGGGGGGCAGCGTGAAAAACTGTTTTTT. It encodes CAGGQREKLFF. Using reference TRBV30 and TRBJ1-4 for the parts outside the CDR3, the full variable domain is SQTIHQWPATLVQPVGSPLSLECTVEGTSNPNLYWYRQAAGRGLQLLFYSVGIGQISSEVPQNLSASRPQDRQFILSSKKLLLSDSGFYLCAGGQREKLFFGSGTQLSVL.

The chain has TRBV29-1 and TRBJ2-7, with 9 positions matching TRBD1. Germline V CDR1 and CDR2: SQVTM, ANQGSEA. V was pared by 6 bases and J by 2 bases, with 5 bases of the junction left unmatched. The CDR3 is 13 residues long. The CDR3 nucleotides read TGCAGCGTGGGGGGACAGGGAGCCTACGAGCAGTACTTC. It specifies CSVGGQGAYEQYF.

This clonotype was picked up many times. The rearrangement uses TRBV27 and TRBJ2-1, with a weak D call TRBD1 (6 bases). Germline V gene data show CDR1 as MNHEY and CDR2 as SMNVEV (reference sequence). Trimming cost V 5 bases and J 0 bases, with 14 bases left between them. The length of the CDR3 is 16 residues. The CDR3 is CASSPIGGFSYNEQFF. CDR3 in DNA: TGTGCCAGCAGTCCCATAGGGGGTTTCTCCTACAATGAGCAGTTCTTC.

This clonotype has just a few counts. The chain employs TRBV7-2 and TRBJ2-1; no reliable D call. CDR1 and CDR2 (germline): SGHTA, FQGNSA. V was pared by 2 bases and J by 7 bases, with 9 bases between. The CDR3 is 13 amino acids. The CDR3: CASSLPPANEQFF. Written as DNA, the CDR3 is TGTGCCAGCAGCTTACCCCCGGCGAATGAGCAGTTCTTC.

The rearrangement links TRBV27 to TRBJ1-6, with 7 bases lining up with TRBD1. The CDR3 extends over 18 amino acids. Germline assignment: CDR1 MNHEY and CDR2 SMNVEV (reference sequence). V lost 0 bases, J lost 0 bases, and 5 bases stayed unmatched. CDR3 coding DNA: TGTGCCAGCAGTTTATCCGGGACAGCCTCCTCCTATAATTCACCCCTCCACTTT. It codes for CASSLSGTASSYNSPLHF.

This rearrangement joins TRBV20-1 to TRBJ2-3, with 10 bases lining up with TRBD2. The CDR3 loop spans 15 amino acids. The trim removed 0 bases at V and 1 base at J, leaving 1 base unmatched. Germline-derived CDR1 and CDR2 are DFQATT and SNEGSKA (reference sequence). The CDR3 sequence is CSARDTSGGTDTQYF. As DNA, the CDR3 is TGCAGTGCTAGAGACACTAGCGGGGGCACAGATACGCAGTATTTT.

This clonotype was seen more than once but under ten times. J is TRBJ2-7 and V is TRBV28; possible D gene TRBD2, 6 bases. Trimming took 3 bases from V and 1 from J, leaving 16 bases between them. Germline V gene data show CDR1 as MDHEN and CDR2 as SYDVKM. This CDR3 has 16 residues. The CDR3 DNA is TGTGCCAGCAGTTTTAGTCCCGGCGGGATGTCCTACGAGCAGTACTTC. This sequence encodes CASSFSPGGMSYEQYF.

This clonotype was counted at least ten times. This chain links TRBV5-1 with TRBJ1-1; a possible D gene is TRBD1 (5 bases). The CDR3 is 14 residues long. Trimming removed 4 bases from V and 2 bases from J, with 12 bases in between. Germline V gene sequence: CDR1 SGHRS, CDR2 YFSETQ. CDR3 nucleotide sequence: TGCGCCAGCAGCCGACTTACAGGTAACACTGAAGCTTTCTTT. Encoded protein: CASSRLTGNTEAFF.

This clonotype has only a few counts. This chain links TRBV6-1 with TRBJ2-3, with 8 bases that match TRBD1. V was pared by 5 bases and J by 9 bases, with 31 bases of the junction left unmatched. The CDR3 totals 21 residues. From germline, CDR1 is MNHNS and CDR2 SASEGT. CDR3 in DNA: TGTGCCAGCAGTCGAATTACCACTACAGGGGGTTCCACCCCATTCTTCGGGACGCAGTATTTT. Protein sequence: CASSRITTTGGSTPFFGTQYF.

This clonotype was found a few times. The CDR3 bases are TGTGCCAGCAGCTCCTCGGAGAGTGGCGGGACATACCACAATGAGCAGTTCTTC. The encoded protein is CASSSSESGGTYHNEQFF. This chain joins TRBV11-2 and TRBJ2-1, with D perhaps being TRBD1 or TRBD2 (6 bases each). CDR1 is SGHAT and CDR2 is FQNNGV in the germline V gene. The CDR3 has 18 amino acids. The V end lost 4 bases, the J end lost 5 bases, and 24 bases lay between the germline ends.

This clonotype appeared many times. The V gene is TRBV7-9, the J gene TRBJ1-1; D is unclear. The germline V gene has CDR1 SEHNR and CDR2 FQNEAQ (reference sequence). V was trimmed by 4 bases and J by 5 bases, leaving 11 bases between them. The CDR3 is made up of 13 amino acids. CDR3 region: CASSSLVGTEAFF. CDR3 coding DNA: TGTGCCAGCAGCTCCCTCGTGGGGACTGAAGCTTTCTTT. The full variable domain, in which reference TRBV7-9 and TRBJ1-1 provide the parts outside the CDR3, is DTGVSQNPRHKITKRGQNVTFRCDPISEHNRLYWYRQTLGQGPEFLTYFQNEAQLEKSRLLSDRFSAERPKGSFSTLEIQRTEQGDSAMYLCASSSLVGTEAFFGQGTRLTVV.

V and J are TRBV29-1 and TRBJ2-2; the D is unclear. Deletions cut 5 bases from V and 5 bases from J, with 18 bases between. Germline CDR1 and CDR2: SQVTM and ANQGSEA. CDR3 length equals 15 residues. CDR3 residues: CSVSGRLGATGELFF. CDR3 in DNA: TGCAGCGTTTCGGGCCGCCTGGGTGCGACCGGGGAGCTGTTTTTT.

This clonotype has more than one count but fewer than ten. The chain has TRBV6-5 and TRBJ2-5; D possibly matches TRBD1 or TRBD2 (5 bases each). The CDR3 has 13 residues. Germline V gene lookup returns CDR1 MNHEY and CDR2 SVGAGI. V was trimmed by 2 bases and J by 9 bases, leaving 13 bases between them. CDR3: CASSYVGLGAQYF. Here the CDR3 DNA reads TGTGCCAGCAGTTACGTGGGGTTGGGGGCCCAGTACTTC.

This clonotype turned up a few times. CDR3 protein: CASSFTDPSYEQYF. The CDR3 nucleotides are TGCGCCAGCAGCTTCACAGACCCCTCCTACGAGCAGTACTTC. The chain couples TRBV5-1 to TRBJ2-7, with D uncertain. Deletions cut 2 bases from V and 0 bases from J, with 9 bases between. Germline loops: CDR1 SGHRS, CDR2 YFSETQ. CDR3 length equals 14 residues.

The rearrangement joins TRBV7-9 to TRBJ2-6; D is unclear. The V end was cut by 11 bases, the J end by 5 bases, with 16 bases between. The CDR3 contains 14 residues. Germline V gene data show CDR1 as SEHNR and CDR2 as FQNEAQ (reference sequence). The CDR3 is CAPSAEERANVLTF. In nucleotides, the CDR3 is TGTGCCCCTTCCGCCGAGGAACGGGCCAACGTCCTGACTTTC.

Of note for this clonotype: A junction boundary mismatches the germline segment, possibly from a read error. This chain's CDR3 is CTSSLLSWAERGVYNEQFF. Here the CDR3 DNA reads TGTACCAGCAGTTTATTATCTTGGGCGGAACGCGGGGTTTACAATGAGCAGTTCTTC. The chain links TRBV12-3 or TRBV12-4 to TRBJ2-1; TRBD2 is a possible D gene (6 bases). The CDR3 totals 19 residues.

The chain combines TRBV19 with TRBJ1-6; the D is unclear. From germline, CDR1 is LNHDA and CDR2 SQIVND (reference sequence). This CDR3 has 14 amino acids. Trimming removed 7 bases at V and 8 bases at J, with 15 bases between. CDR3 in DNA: TGTGCCAGTAATGGAGGGTATACGGATTCACCCCTCCACTTT. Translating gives CASNGGYTDSPLHF.

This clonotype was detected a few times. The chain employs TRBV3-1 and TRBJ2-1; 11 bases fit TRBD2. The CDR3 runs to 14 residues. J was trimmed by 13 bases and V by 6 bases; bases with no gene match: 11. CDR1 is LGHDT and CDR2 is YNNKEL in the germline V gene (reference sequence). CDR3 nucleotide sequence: TGTGCCAGCAGTCCGACGACTAGCGGGAACACCCAGTTCTTC. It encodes CASSPTTSGNTQFF.

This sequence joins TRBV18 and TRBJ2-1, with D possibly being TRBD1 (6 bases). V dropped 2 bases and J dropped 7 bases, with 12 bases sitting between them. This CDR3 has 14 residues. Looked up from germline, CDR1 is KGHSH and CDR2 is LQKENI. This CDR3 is CASSPGGFVNEQFF. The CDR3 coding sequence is TGTGCCAGCTCACCAGGGGGCTTCGTTAATGAGCAGTTCTTC.

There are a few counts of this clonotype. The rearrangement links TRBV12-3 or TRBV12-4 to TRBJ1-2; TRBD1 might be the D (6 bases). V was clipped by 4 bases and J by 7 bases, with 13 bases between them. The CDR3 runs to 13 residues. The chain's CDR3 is CASSYGGRRGYTF. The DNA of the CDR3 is TGTGCCAGCAGTTATGGGGGGCGGCGTGGCTACACCTTC.

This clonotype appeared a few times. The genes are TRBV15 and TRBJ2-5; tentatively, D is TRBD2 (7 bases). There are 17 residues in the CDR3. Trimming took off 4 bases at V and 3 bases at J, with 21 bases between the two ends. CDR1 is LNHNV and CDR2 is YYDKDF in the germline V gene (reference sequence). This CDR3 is CATSTLLGGGPEETQYF. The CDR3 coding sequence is TGTGCCACCAGCACCCTCTTAGGGGGAGGGCCTGAAGAGACCCAGTACTTC.